The clone carrying this T cell receptor (beta chain) has ten or more counts. What it binds is unknown. The time point: newly diagnosed GD, antithyroid drugs for less than 3 months. Making the TCR library involved RNA that had been extracted from PBMCs. According to the study, TCR beta libraries were built with iRepertoire HTBI primers and CDR3-region Arm-PCR. Original analysis: The samples included around 60 TRBV and 14 TRBJ segments. MiXCR, applied by TCRdb to the multiplex PCR reads, yields one record per CDR3 protein. The V and J calls, along with clone size, are taken from TCRdb and not from the paper's own processing. The profile covers under 300,000 distinct CDR3 sequences, with roughly 21% appearing a single time and approximately 15% taken by the ten largest. Germline V lookup: CDR1 MNHEY, CDR2 SVGAGI. The CDR3 consists of 16 residues. V lost 0 bases and J 2 bases, leaving 14 bases between the germline ends.

The data were obtained in a study of regulatory T cells in long-lasting Graves disease. Study results and limitations: Persistent patients shared more public clonotypes (around 3,000) than new patients (about 960). Among samples with persistent disease, TRBV28, TRBJ1-2 and TRBJ2-5 were favored.

Sequencing was performed on peripheral blood mononuclear cells (PBMCs), taken at new diagnosis, from a patient treated with antithyroid drugs. The clonotype comes from a female donor with Graves disease. V is TRBV6-5 and J is TRBJ2-7; D perhaps matches TRBD2 (8 bases). The CDR3 loop reads CASSYSGSGTAYEQYF. CDR3 nucleotide sequence: TGTGCCAGCAGTTACTCCGGTAGCGGGACAGCCTACGAGCAGTACTTC.